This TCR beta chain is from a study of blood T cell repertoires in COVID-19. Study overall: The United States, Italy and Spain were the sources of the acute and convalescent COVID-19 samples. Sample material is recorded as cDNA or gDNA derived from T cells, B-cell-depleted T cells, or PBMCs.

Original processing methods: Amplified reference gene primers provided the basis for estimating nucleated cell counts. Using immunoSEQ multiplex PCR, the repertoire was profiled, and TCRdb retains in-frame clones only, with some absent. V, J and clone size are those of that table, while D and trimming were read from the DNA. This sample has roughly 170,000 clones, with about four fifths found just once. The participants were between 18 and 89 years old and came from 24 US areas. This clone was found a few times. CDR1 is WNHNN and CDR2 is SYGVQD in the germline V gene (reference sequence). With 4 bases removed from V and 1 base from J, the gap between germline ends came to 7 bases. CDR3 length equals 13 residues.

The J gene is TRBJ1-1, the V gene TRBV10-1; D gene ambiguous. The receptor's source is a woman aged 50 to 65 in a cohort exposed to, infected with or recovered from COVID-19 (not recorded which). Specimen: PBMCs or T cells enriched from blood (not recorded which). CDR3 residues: CASSGTRNTEAFF. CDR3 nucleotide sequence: TGCGCCAGCAGTGGCACAAGGAACACTGAAGCTTTCTTT.